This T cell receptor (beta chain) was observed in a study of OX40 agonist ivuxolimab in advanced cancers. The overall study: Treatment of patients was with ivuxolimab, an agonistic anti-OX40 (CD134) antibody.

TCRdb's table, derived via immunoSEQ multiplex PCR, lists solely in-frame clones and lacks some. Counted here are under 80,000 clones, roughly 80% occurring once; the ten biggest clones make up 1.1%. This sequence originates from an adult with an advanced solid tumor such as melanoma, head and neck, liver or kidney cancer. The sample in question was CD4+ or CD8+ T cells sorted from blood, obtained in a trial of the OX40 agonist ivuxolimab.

The CDR3 protein is CSVEIYGEKLFF. The CDR3 region has the DNA TGCAGCGTTGAGATCTATGGGGAAAAACTGTTTTTT. The V and J genes are TRBV29-1 and TRBJ1-4; D is ambiguous. The CDR3 totals 12 residues. Germline V gene sequence: CDR1 SQVTM, CDR2 ANQGSEA. Between the trimmed V and J ends, which lost 3 bases and 8 bases, there was a span of 10 bases.